Below, one T cell receptor (beta chain) is given with its context. As yet, its antigen is unknown. This sample is part of a study of shared clonotypes between healthy human individuals. Study overall: Plates per donor: three CD4 naive, three CD4 memory, two CD8 naive, one CD8 memory. Whole-study results and caveats: Four donors shared roughly 5% of their naive CD4 clonotypes.

Sequencing used immunoSEQ multiplex PCR; TCRdb keeps in-frame clones, though not all of them. In the table there are some 700,000 clones, roughly 87% of which are singletons. The sequencing sample was made of memory CD8+ T cells from PBMCs. Subset specified: CD45RO+ cells pooled with CCR7-negative TemRA cells. The receptor's source is a young man in good health. Some clones in this sample may be carry-over from other donors' samples.

The CDR3: CATYPAREVTDTQYF. In nucleotides, the CDR3 is TGTGCCACTTATCCAGCCCGGGAGGTCACAGATACGCAGTATTTT. The V gene is TRBV28, the J gene TRBJ2-3, with 7 positions matching TRBD2. Germline CDR1 reads MDHEN; CDR2 reads SYDVKM. The CDR3 spans 15 residues. The V and J ends lost 10 bases and 2 bases, in that order; junction bases with no gene match: 12.